This T cell receptor beta chain originates from a study of shared clonotypes between healthy human individuals. Study at large: Every donor yielded three CD4 naive, three CD4 memory, two CD8 naive and one CD8 memory plate.

Looked up from germline, CDR1 is MNHEY and CDR2 is SMNVEV (reference sequence). The CDR3 loop spans 15 amino acids. V shed 6 bases and J shed 5 bases, with 18 bases lying between them. Division of CD4+ cells produced a CD45RA+ naive subset and a CD45RA-negative memory subset. Sequencing used immunoSEQ multiplex PCR; TCRdb keeps in-frame clones, though not all of them. The sample holds around 2.5 million clones; more than 85% are singletons and the top ten take about 0.39%. Findings of the study overall: Sharing across four donors was highest in naive CD4 (roughly 5%) and lowest in memory CD8 (approximately 0.4%). The four-donor shared clonotypes exceeded non-shared clonotypes in generation probability, with non-shared ones scoring lower.

With respect to this clone: Its antigen is not known.

The chain joins TRBV27 to TRBJ2-3; possible D gene TRBD2, 5 bases. The sample taken for sequencing was naive CD4+ T cells from PBMCs. Subset of the sample: CD45RA+ positively selected. The clonotype comes from a man aged 18-30 years in good health. Some clones in this sample may be carry-over from other donors' samples. The CDR3 here is CASSFDRAVIDTQYF. The DNA of the CDR3 is TGTGCCAGCAGCTTCGACCGAGCGGTGATAGATACGCAGTATTTT.